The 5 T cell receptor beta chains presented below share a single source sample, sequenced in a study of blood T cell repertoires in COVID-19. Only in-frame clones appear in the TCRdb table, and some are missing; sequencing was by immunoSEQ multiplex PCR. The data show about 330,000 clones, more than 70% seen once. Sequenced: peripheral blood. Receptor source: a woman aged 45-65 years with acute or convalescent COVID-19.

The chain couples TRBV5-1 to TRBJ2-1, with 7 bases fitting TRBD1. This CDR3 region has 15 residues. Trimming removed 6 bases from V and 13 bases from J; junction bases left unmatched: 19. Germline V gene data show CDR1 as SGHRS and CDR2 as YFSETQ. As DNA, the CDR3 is TGCGCCAGCACTGCTATGGGGACAGAACGGGCTCTACAGTTCTTC. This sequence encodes CASTAMGTERALQFF.

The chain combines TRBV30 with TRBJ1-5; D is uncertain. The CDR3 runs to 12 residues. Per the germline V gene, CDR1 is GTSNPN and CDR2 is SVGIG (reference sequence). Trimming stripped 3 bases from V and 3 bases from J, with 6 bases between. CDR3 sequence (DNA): TGTGCCTGGAGGGGAGTCAATCAGCCCCAGCATTTT. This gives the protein CAWRGVNQPQHF.

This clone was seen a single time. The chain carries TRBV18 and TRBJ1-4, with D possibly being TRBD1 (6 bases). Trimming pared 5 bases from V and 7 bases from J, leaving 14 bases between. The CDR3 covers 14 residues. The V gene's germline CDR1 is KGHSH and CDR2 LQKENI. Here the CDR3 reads CASSSRQGTEKLFF. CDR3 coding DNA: TGTGCCAGCTCATCACGGCAGGGGACTGAAAAACTGTTTTTT.

CDR3 coding DNA: TGCGCCAGCAGCTTGGCGGGACTAGGGGGCCGGGAGCTGTTTTTT. Residues: CASSLAGLGGRELFF. This chain connects TRBV5-1 to TRBJ2-2; a weak D match, TRBD2 (8 bases). The CDR3 totals 15 residues. The V and J ends lost 0 bases and 9 bases respectively, with 15 bases between them. Germline CDR1 is SGHRS and CDR2 is YFSETQ. Drawing the rest from reference TRBV5-1 and TRBJ2-2, the complete variable domain is KAGVTQTPRYLIKTRGQQVTLSCSPISGHRSVSWYQQTPGQGLQFLFEYFSETQRNKGNFPGRFSGRQFSNSRSEMNVSTLELGDSALYLCASSLAGLGGRELFFGEGSRLTVL.

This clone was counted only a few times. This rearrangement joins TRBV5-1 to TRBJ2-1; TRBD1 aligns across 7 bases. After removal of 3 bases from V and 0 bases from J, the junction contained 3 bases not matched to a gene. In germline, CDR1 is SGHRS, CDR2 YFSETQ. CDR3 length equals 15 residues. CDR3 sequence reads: CASSSTGSSYNEQFF. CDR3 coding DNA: TGCGCCAGCAGCTCGACAGGGAGCTCCTACAATGAGCAGTTCTTC. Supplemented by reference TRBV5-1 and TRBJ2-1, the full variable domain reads KAGVTQTPRYLIKTRGQQVTLSCSPISGHRSVSWYQQTPGQGLQFLFEYFSETQRNKGNFPGRFSGRQFSNSRSEMNVSTLELGDSALYLCASSSTGSSYNEQFFGPGTRLTVL.